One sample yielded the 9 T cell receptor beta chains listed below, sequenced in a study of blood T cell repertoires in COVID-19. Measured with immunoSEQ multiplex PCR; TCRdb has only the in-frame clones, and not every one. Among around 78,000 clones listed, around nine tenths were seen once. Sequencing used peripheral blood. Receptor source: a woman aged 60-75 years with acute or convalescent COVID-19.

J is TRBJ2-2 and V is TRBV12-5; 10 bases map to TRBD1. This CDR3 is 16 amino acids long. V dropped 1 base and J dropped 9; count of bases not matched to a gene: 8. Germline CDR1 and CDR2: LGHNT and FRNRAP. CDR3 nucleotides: TGTGCTAGTGGTTTGGGGACAGGGGGTGTGTTCTGGGAGCTGTTTTTT. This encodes CASGLGTGGVFWELFF.

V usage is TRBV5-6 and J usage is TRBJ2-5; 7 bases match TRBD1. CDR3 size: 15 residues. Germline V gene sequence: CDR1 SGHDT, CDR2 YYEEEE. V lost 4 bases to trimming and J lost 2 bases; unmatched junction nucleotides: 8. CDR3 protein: CASSDGGTAQETQYF. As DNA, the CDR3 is TGTGCCAGCAGCGATGGTGGGACAGCACAAGAGACCCAGTACTTC.

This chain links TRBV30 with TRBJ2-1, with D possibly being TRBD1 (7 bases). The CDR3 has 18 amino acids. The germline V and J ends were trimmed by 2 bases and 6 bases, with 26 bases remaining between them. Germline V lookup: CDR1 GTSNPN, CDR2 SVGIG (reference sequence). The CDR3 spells CAWSNTHSGTQGGNEQFF. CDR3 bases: TGTGCCTGGAGTAATACTCATAGCGGAACTCAGGGGGGCAATGAGCAGTTCTTC.

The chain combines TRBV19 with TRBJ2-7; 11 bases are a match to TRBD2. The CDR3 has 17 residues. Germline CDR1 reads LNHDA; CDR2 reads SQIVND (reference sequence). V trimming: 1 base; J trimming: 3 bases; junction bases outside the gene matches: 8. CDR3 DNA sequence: TGTGCCAGTAGTATAGGAGGCGGACTAGCGGGTATCTACGAGCAGTACTTC. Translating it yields CASSIGGGLAGIYEQYF.

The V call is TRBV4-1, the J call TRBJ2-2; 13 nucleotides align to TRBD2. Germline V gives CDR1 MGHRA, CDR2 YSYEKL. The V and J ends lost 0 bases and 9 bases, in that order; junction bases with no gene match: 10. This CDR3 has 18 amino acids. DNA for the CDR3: TGCGCCAGCAGCCAAGAGGCCGGGACTAGCGGGACCTACCGGGAGCTGTTTTTT. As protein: CASSQEAGTSGTYRELFF.

CDR3 in DNA: TGCGCCAGCAGCCCAGGGGGCGATTTCGTTGAAGCTTTCTTT. Amino acids: CASSPGGDFVEAFF. The chain employs TRBV5-1 and TRBJ1-1; 8 bases fit TRBD1. Trimming removed 4 bases from V and 7 bases from J; junction bases left unmatched: 9. CDR1 and CDR2 (germline): SGHRS, YFSETQ. The CDR3 consists of 14 residues.

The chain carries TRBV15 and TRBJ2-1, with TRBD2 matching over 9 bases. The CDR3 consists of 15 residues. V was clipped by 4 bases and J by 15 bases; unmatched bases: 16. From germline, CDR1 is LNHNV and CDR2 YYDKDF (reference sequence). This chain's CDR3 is CATSNSGSSVKDSFF. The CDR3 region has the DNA TGTGCCACCAGCAATAGCGGGAGCTCCGTAAAGGACTCGTTCTTC.

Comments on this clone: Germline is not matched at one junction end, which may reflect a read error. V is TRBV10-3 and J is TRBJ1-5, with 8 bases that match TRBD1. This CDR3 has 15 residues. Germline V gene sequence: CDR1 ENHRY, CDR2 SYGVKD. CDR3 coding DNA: TGTGCCATCAGTGAGTCCTCACAGGGGGATCAACCCCAGCATTTT. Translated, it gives CAISESSQGDQPQHF.

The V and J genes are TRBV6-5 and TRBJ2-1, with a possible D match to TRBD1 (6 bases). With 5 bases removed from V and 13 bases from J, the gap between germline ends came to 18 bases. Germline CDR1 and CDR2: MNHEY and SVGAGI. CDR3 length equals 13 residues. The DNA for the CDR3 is TGTGCCAGCAGTCCCCCCATACAGGGTTCCCAGTTCTTC. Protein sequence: CASSPPIQGSQFF.